This T cell receptor beta chain was documented in a study of type 1 regulatory T cells. Points on this clonotype: Its antigen is currently unknown.

CDR3 length: 15 amino acids. Trimming shortened V by 8 bases and J by 3 bases, and 16 bases separated the two germline ends. TCRdb re-called the reads through MiXCR, storing one row per CDR3 protein. The data contain roughly 60,000 distinct CDR3 sequences, around 62% of them singletons. The material sequenced was cultured non-Tr1 T cells, either the whole culture or a sorted T cell fraction (not recorded which). This TCR was sampled from a human donor in good health. The chain joins TRBV12-3 or TRBV12-4 to TRBJ2-2, with D unresolved. DNA of the CDR3: TGTGCCAGCGACGAGACTCGTCGGGACACCGGGGAGCTGTTTTTT. Translating gives CASDETRRDTGELFF.